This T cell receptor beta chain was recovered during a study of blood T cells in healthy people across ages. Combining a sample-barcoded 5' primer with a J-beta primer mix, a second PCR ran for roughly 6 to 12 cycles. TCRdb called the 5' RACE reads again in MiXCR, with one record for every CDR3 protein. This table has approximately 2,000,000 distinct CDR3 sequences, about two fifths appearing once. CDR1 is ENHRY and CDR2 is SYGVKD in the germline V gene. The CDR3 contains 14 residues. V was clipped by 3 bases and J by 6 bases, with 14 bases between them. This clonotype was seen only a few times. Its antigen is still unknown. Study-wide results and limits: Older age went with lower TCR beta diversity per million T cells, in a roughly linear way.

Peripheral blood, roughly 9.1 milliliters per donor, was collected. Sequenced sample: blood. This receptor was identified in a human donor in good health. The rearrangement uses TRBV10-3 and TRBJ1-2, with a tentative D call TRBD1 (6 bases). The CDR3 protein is CAISDYRDKNGYTF. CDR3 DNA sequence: TGTGCCATCAGTGACTACAGGGATAAGAATGGCTACACCTTC.